This is a list of T cell receptor beta chains from one sample in a study of T cell responses to AZD1222 COVID-19 vaccine. The data were produced by immunoSEQ multiplex PCR, yet TCRdb's version contains in-frame clones alone and is incomplete. Found here are some 150,000 clones, approximately 88% of them singletons; the top ten hold 3% to 4%. Sequencing was performed on peripheral blood, taken on day 0 of MenACWY control vaccination. The receptors shown here come from an adult in good health. The CDR3 runs from the conserved cysteine through the conserved F or W. Each record gives: V gene, J gene, CDR3 length, clone size, D gene, CDR3 DNA, CDR3 protein. A D gene is named only where the DNA matches it firmly. A clone size is listed for some rows: how often the clone was seen (once, few, many), or a class if it is expanded.

TRBV11-3	TRBJ1-2	12	once	.	TGTGCCAGCAGCTTAGATTTGCGAGGCTACACCTTC	CASSLDLRGYTF
TRBV5-4	TRBJ2-5	16	once	TRBD2	TGTGCCAGCAGCGTAGGACTAGCGGGGGCCCCGGAGACCCAGTACTTC	CASSVGLAGAPETQYF
TRBV12-5	TRBJ2-2	13	.	.	TGTGCTAGTGGAGGACTCACCACCGGGGAGCTGTTTTTT	CASGGLTTGELFF
TRBV11-2	TRBJ1-1	14	.	TRBD1	TGTGCCAGCAGCTTTTACAGGGGGCCCACTGAAGCTTTCTTT	CASSFYRGPTEAFF
TRBV5-4	TRBJ2-7	15	.	.	TGTGCCAGCAGAAAGGCCGGGACGGATCTACGGGAGCAGTACTTC	CASRKAGTDLREQYF
TRBV28	TRBJ1-6	15	.	TRBD1	TGTGCCAGCAGTTTTTCAGGGGGAACGAATTCACCCCTCCACTTT	CASSFSGGTNSPLHF
TRBV25-1	TRBJ2-1	11	.	.	TGTGCCAGCAAACGATGGAGGAAGCAGTTCTTC	CASKRWRKQFF
TRBV2	TRBJ1-1	13	.	TRBD1	TGTGCCAGTATGGGACAGAAGAACACTGAAGCTTTCTTT	CASMGQKNTEAFF
TRBV5-1	TRBJ1-2	13	.	.	TGCGCCAGCAGCAGACGGGAACAGTATGGCTACACCTTC	CASSRREQYGYTF
TRBV18	TRBJ2-7	14	.	.	TGTGCCAGCTCACCACCCACGGCTACCTACGAGCAGTACTTC	CASSPPTATYEQYF
TRBV5-6	TRBJ1-2	15	.	TRBD1	TGTGCCAGCAGCGATTACGGACAGGGTAACTATGGCTACACCTTC	CASSDYGQGNYGYTF
TRBV30	TRBJ2-3	15	.	.	TGTGCCTGGAGTAGTCCGTTGGGACCAAGAGATACGCAGTATTTT	CAWSSPLGPRDTQYF
TRBV29-1	TRBJ2-3	13	once	.	TGCAGCGTTGAGGGGCTTAGCACAGATACGCAGTATTTT	CSVEGLSTDTQYF
TRBV6-5	TRBJ1-2	11	once	.	TGTGCCAGCAGTACCCGGGGTGGCTACACCTTC	CASSTRGGYTF
TRBV19	TRBJ2-7	14	.	TRBD2	TGTGCCAGTAGTATCGGGGGAGGGATCACCGAGCAGTACTTC	CASSIGGGITEQYF
TRBV28	TRBJ2-3	15	.	.	TGTGCCAGCAGTTTTATAGGCACCAACACAGATACGCAGTATTTT	CASSFIGTNTDTQYF